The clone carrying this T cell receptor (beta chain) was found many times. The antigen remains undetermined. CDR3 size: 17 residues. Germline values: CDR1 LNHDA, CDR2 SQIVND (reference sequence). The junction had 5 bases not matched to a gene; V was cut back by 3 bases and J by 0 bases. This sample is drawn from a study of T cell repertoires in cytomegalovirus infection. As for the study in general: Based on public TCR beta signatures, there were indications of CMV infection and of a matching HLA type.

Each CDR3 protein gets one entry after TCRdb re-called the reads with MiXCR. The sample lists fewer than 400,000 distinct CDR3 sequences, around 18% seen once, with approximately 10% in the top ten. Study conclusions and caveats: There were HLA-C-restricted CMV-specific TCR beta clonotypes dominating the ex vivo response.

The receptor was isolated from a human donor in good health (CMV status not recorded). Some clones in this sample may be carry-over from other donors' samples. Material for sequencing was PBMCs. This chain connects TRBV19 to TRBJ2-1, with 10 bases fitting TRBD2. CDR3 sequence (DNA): TGTGCCAGTAGTATTCGACTAGCGGGCCTCTCCTACAATGAGCAGTTCTTC. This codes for CASSIRLAGLSYNEQFF. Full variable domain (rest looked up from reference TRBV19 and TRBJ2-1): DGGITQSPKYLFRKEGQNVTLSCEQNLNHDAMYWYRQDPGQGLRLIYYSQIVNDFQKGDIAEGYSVSREKKESFPLTVTSAQKNPTAFYLCASSIRLAGLSYNEQFFGPGTRLTVL.